The clone carrying this T cell receptor (beta chain) was detected ten times or more. As yet, its antigen is unknown. CDR1 and CDR2 from the germline V gene are MNHEY and SVGEGT. The V and J ends lost 2 bases and 2 bases respectively, with 7 bases between them. The CDR3 loop spans 14 amino acids. The use of a sample-barcoded 5' primer and a J-beta primer mix characterized a second PCR of roughly 6 to 12 cycles. In TCRdb, the 5' RACE reads were re-called with MiXCR into one record per CDR3 protein. The sample yields under 950,000 distinct CDR3 sequences, roughly 20% seen once. The data belong to a study of blood T cells in healthy people across ages. Study results and limitations: Measured against age, TCR beta diversity per million T cells decreased in a roughly linear manner. Without sorted subsets, naive and antigen-experienced compartments could not be conclusively compared.

The receptor's source is a man in his 70s in good health. Sequencing was carried out using blood. The rearrangement joins TRBV6-2 or TRBV6-3 to TRBJ1-5, with a weak D call TRBD1 (5 bases). The CDR3 protein is CASSYGAGNQPQHF. The CDR3 DNA sequence: TGTGCCAGCAGTTACGGGGCAGGCAATCAGCCCCAGCATTTT.